The 16 T cell receptor beta chains in this list originate from one sample, sequenced in a study of type 1 regulatory T cells. In TCRdb, the reads were re-called with MiXCR into one record per CDR3 protein. The table includes some 100,000 distinct CDR3 sequences, about a third detected once. Sequences were obtained from CD4+ T cells, either the whole sample or a sorted fraction (not recorded which). The receptor set was obtained from a human donor in good health.

The chain joins TRBV7-6 to TRBJ2-7; D remains ambiguous. Trimming removed 4 bases from V and 2 bases from J, with 12 bases in between. The CDR3 loop spans 14 amino acids. Germline V CDR1 and CDR2: SGHVS, FNYEAQ. The CDR3, as DNA: TGTGCCAGCAGCTCCGCCGACGGTCCCTACGAGCAGTACTTC. Amino acid sequence: CASSSADGPYEQYF.

This chain joins TRBV28 and TRBJ2-3; TRBD2 is a possible D gene (6 bases). V lost 5 bases and J lost 8, with 14 bases in between. CDR1 and CDR2 (germline): MDHEN, SYDVKM. CDR3 length equals 13 residues. CDR3 sequence: CASSTWQGGTQYF. In DNA, the CDR3 is TGTGCCAGCAGTACTTGGCAGGGAGGTACGCAGTATTTT.

This chain links TRBV27 with TRBJ2-3, with D unresolved. V lost 2 bases to trimming and J lost 2 bases, with 23 bases between them. This CDR3 spans 19 amino acids. The V gene's germline CDR1 is MNHEY and CDR2 SMNVEV (reference sequence). DNA of the CDR3: TGTGCCAGCAGTTTACTCGGCTTCGGGCGCCCAAAACTCACAGATACGCAGTATTTT. Its translation is CASSLLGFGRPKLTDTQYF.

This clonotype was detected only a few times. The V and J genes are TRBV5-1 and TRBJ2-5; D possibly corresponds to TRBD2 (6 bases). In germline, CDR1 is SGHRS, CDR2 YFSETQ. The CDR3 contains 16 residues. V was shortened by 5 bases and J by 1 base, with 18 bases between the two germline ends. The chain's CDR3 is CASSPLGSGFQETQYF. The CDR3, as DNA: TGCGCCAGCAGTCCTCTGGGTAGCGGCTTCCAAGAGACCCAGTACTTC.

The J gene is TRBJ2-1, the V gene TRBV20-1, with 16 bases lining up with TRBD2. The V gene's germline CDR1 is DFQATT and CDR2 SNEGSKA (reference sequence). With 3 bases clipped from V and 9 bases from J, the junction kept 8 bases outside the gene matches. The CDR3 runs 16 residues. CDR3 DNA: TGCAGTGCTAGGGGGGGACTAGCGGGAGGGCCTGGTGAGCAGTTCTTC. Protein product: CSARGGLAGGPGEQFF.

A few counts support this clonotype. This sequence joins TRBV6-1 and TRBJ1-2; TRBD1 might be the D (6 bases). Germline CDR1 is MNHNS and CDR2 is SASEGT. V lost 6 bases and J lost 8, with 16 bases in between. This CDR3 contains 13 residues. CDR3 sequence: CASSFTDRRGYTF. CDR3 nucleotide sequence: TGTGCCAGCAGCTTTACGGACAGACGCGGCTACACCTTC.

V gene TRBV24-1 combines with J gene TRBJ2-1, with TRBD2 matching 14 bases. CDR3 size: 17 residues. CDR1 is KGHDR and CDR2 is SFDVKD in the germline V gene. Germline trimming cut 4 bases from V and 7 bases from J; bases unmatched to any gene: 8. The CDR3 DNA is TGTGCCACCAGTGACCCCGGGACTAGCGGGAGCATTAATGAGCAGTTCTTC. It codes for CATSDPGTSGSINEQFF.

This clonotype was seen only a few times. The V gene is TRBV28, the J gene TRBJ1-4; D perhaps matches TRBD1 (5 bases). The CDR3 loop spans 15 amino acids. CDR1 is MDHEN, CDR2 SYDVKM, per germline. V was shortened by 4 bases and J by 5 bases, with 14 bases between the two germline ends. CDR3 DNA sequence: TGTGCCAGCAGTTCCCCGGGACGGATGAATGAAAAACTGTTTTTT. Amino acids: CASSSPGRMNEKLFF.

The genes are TRBV29-1 and TRBJ2-2, with TRBD1 identical over 8 bases. The V segment lost 7 bases and the J segment 5 bases; nucleotides outside the gene matches: 21. The CDR3 runs 18 residues. CDR1 and CDR2 (germline): SQVTM, ANQGSEA. The CDR3 DNA reads as TGCAGCGATGACCCCGGGACAGGCCCTATTGGGGTTACCGGGGAGCTGTTTTTT. Amino acids: CSDDPGTGPIGVTGELFF.

The rearrangement joins TRBV20-1 to TRBJ2-7; 7 bases line up with TRBD1. Germline CDR1 and CDR2: DFQATT and SNEGSKA (reference sequence). This CDR3 region has 13 residues. The V segment lost 6 bases and the J segment 3 bases; nucleotides outside the gene matches: 8. CDR3 in amino acids: CSAFDRDLYEQYF. The CDR3, as DNA: TGCAGTGCATTCGACAGGGACCTCTACGAGCAGTACTTC.

This clonotype was counted only a few times. The chain carries TRBV29-1 and TRBJ2-2; D is unclear. Deletions cut 4 bases from V and 4 bases from J, with 10 bases between. The CDR3 loop spans 13 amino acids. Germline lookup yields CDR1 SQVTM and CDR2 ANQGSEA. CDR3 in amino acids: CSVAMRATGELFF. The CDR3 nucleotides read TGCAGCGTTGCAATGAGAGCCACCGGGGAGCTGTTTTTT.

At least ten counts were recorded for this clonotype. This sequence joins TRBV20-1 and TRBJ2-1; D remains unclear. Trimming took 6 bases from V and 5 from J, leaving 11 bases between them. This CDR3 region has 12 residues. Germline V lookup: CDR1 DFQATT, CDR2 SNEGSKA (reference sequence). CDR3: CSATLTHNEQFF. For the CDR3, the DNA is TGCAGTGCCACTCTTACTCACAATGAGCAGTTCTTC.

This clonotype was observed many times. The V gene is TRBV20-1, the J gene TRBJ2-6; perhaps TRBD2 as D (5 bases). This CDR3 is built from 17 residues. Germline CDR1 reads DFQATT; CDR2 reads SNEGSKA (reference sequence). Between the trimmed V and J ends, which lost 0 bases and 1 base, there was a span of 13 bases. CDR3 amino acids: CSARDGRESSGANVLTF. For the CDR3, the DNA is TGCAGTGCTAGAGATGGCCGGGAATCGTCTGGGGCCAACGTCCTGACTTTC.

The CDR3 DNA is TGTGCCTGGAGTGTCCCGGGACTAGCGGGAGACGAGCAGTTCTTC. Its translation is CAWSVPGLAGDEQFF. The gene calls are TRBV30 and TRBJ2-1; TRBD2 matches 14 bases. The germline V gene encodes CDR1 GTSNPN and CDR2 SVGIG (reference sequence). The CDR3 extends over 15 amino acids. V trimming: 0 bases; J trimming: 10 bases; junction bases outside the gene matches: 5.

V and J are TRBV5-6 and TRBJ2-7; the match to TRBD1 covers 12 bases. Germline CDR1 is SGHDT and CDR2 is YYEEEE. This CDR3 region has 16 residues. V was clipped by 4 bases and J by 4 bases; unmatched bases: 9. The CDR3 region is CASSLPGQGALYEQYF. CDR3 nucleotide sequence: TGTGCCAGCAGCCTCCCGGGACAGGGGGCGCTGTACGAGCAGTACTTC.

The CDR3 is CASSLPPWGLVTFGGELFF. The CDR3 nucleotides are TGTGCCAGCAGCTTACCCCCCTGGGGACTAGTTACTTTCGGCGGGGAGCTGTTTTTT. The gene calls are TRBV13 and TRBJ2-2; 8 bases fit TRBD2. The CDR3 has 19 residues. The germline V gene encodes CDR1 PRHDT and CDR2 FYEKMQ (reference sequence). V trimming: 2 bases; J trimming: 7 bases; junction bases outside the gene matches: 18. Filled out from reference TRBV13 and TRBJ2-2, the complete variable domain reads AAGVIQSPRHLIKEKRETATLKCYPIPRHDTVYWYQQGPGQDPQFLISFYEKMQSDKGSIPDRFSAQQFSDYHSELNMSSLELGDSALYFCASSLPPWGLVTFGGELFFGEGSRLTVL.